These T cell receptor beta chains were read from a single sample in a study of beta chain features in type 1 diabetes. Assay used: immunoSEQ multiplex PCR; TCRdb lists only in-frame clones, some missing. The sample yields some 27,000 clones, around three fifths seen once. Source material: Tregs from blood. These receptors came from a woman aged 25 to 45 with type 1 diabetes. Both conserved end residues are part of each CDR3. A D gene is named only where the DNA matches it firmly. Only some rows state a clone size, as once, few, many or a class for expanded clones.

D gene: .; CDR3 length: 16; J gene: TRBJ1-2; V gene: TRBV7-9; clone size: .; CDR3 protein: CASSLMAADSNYGYTF; CDR3 DNA: TGTGCCAGCAGCTTAATGGCCGCTGACAGTAACTATGGCTACACCTTC
D gene: TRBD2; CDR3 length: 16; J gene: TRBJ2-2; V gene: TRBV10-2; clone size: .; CDR3 protein: CASSDSSGRGTGELFF; CDR3 DNA: TGCGCCAGCAGTGATTCTAGCGGGAGAGGCACCGGGGAGCTGTTTTTT
D gene: .; CDR3 length: 13; J gene: TRBJ2-7; V gene: TRBV5-1; clone size: .; CDR3 protein: CASSLIEQGEQYF; CDR3 DNA: TGCGCCAGCAGCCTAATTGAACAGGGCGAGCAGTACTTC
D gene: TRBD1; CDR3 length: 15; J gene: TRBJ1-1; V gene: TRBV18; clone size: .; CDR3 protein: CASSHTTGVRAEAFF; CDR3 DNA: TGTGCCAGCTCACACACGACAGGGGTGAGGGCTGAAGCTTTCTTT
D gene: .; CDR3 length: 11; J gene: TRBJ2-1; V gene: TRBV7-2; clone size: .; CDR3 protein: CAGATTHEQFF; CDR3 DNA: TGTGCCGGCGCGACAACCCATGAGCAGTTCTTC
D gene: .; CDR3 length: 14; J gene: TRBJ2-1; V gene: TRBV10-3; clone size: .; CDR3 protein: CAISEVLPYNEQFF; CDR3 DNA: TGTGCCATCAGTGAGGTCCTTCCCTACAATGAGCAGTTCTTC
D gene: .; CDR3 length: 14; J gene: TRBJ2-7; V gene: TRBV4-1; clone size: once; CDR3 protein: CASSQDGQGYEQYF; CDR3 DNA: TGCGCCAGCAGCCAAGATGGGCAGGGCTACGAGCAGTACTTC
D gene: TRBD2; CDR3 length: 14; J gene: TRBJ2-1; V gene: TRBV4-1; clone size: .; CDR3 protein: CASSASGGSREQFF; CDR3 DNA: TGCGCCAGCAGCGCTAGCGGGGGCTCCAGGGAGCAGTTCTTC
D gene: .; CDR3 length: 16; J gene: TRBJ1-2; V gene: TRBV7-9; clone size: .; CDR3 protein: CASSHMQGRTNYGYTF; CDR3 DNA: TGTGCCAGCAGCCATATGCAGGGGCGGACCAACTATGGCTACACCTTC
D gene: .; CDR3 length: 16; J gene: TRBJ2-3; V gene: TRBV12-1; clone size: .; CDR3 protein: CASSFDAGEWPDTQYF; CDR3 DNA: TGTGCCAGCAGCTTTGATGCGGGAGAATGGCCAGATACGCAGTATTTT
D gene: .; CDR3 length: 14; J gene: TRBJ2-1; V gene: TRBV5-1; clone size: few; CDR3 protein: CASTTGSSYNEQFF; CDR3 DNA: TGCGCCAGCACGACAGGCAGCTCCTACAATGAGCAGTTCTTC
D gene: TRBD1; CDR3 length: 15; J gene: TRBJ1-2; V gene: TRBV28; clone size: few; CDR3 protein: CASSFGDRATTGYTF; CDR3 DNA: TGTGCCAGCAGTTTTGGGGACAGGGCGACGACGGGCTACACCTTC
D gene: .; CDR3 length: 15; J gene: TRBJ1-2; V gene: TRBV29-1; clone size: .; CDR3 protein: CSVEGERTNNYGYTF; CDR3 DNA: TGCAGCGTTGAAGGCGAACGGACTAATAACTATGGCTACACCTTC
D gene: TRBD2; CDR3 length: 16; J gene: TRBJ2-3; V gene: TRBV4-2; clone size: few; CDR3 protein: CASSQEASGSLDTQYF; CDR3 DNA: TGTGCCAGCAGCCAAGAAGCTAGCGGGAGCTTGGATACGCAGTATTTT
D gene: .; CDR3 length: 14; J gene: TRBJ2-5; V gene: TRBV7-9; clone size: few; CDR3 protein: CASSVWTIQETQYF; CDR3 DNA: TGTGCCAGCAGCGTATGGACTATTCAAGAGACCCAGTACTTC
D gene: TRBD2; CDR3 length: 14; J gene: TRBJ2-7; V gene: TRBV18; clone size: .; CDR3 protein: CASSQSGSSHEQYF; CDR3 DNA: TGTGCCAGCTCGCAGAGCGGGAGCTCCCACGAGCAGTACTTC
D gene: .; CDR3 length: 13; J gene: TRBJ1-1; V gene: TRBV28; clone size: .; CDR3 protein: CASSRNMNTEAFF; CDR3 DNA: TGTGCCAGCTCCCGTAACATGAACACTGAAGCTTTCTTT
D gene: TRBD1; CDR3 length: 14; J gene: TRBJ1-5; V gene: TRBV6-6; clone size: .; CDR3 protein: CASSKGQINQPQHF; CDR3 DNA: TGTGCCAGCAGCAAGGGACAGATCAATCAGCCCCAGCATTTT
D gene: .; CDR3 length: 12; J gene: TRBJ2-5; V gene: TRBV7-8; clone size: few; CDR3 protein: CASSLLQETQYF; CDR3 DNA: TGTGCCAGCAGCCTCCTTCAAGAGACCCAGTACTTC
D gene: .; CDR3 length: 12; J gene: TRBJ2-1; V gene: TRBV5-1; clone size: once; CDR3 protein: CASNYQNNEQFF; CDR3 DNA: TGCGCCAGCAATTATCAGAACAATGAGCAGTTCTTC
D gene: TRBD2; CDR3 length: 15; J gene: TRBJ2-7; V gene: TRBV19; clone size: .; CDR3 protein: CASSSLAGVGYEQYF; CDR3 DNA: TGTGCCAGTAGTTCCCTGGCGGGAGTTGGGTACGAGCAGTACTTC
D gene: .; CDR3 length: 14; J gene: TRBJ2-3; V gene: TRBV5-1; clone size: .; CDR3 protein: CASSLAGFTDTQYF; CDR3 DNA: TGCGCCAGCAGCTTGGCGGGGTTCACAGATACGCAGTATTTT
D gene: .; CDR3 length: 14; J gene: TRBJ1-3; V gene: TRBV30; clone size: .; CDR3 protein: CAWSAGYSGNTIYF; CDR3 DNA: TGTGCCTGGAGCGCGGGTTACTCTGGAAACACCATATATTTT
D gene: TRBD2; CDR3 length: 15; J gene: TRBJ2-1; V gene: TRBV29-1; clone size: .; CDR3 protein: CSRGQRTSLYNEQFF; CDR3 DNA: TGCAGTCGCGGGCAGAGGACTAGCCTTTACAATGAGCAGTTCTTC
D gene: .; CDR3 length: 15; J gene: TRBJ2-2; V gene: TRBV29-1; clone size: .; CDR3 protein: CSVRRPAGRDGELFF; CDR3 DNA: TGCAGCGTCAGAAGGCCGGCAGGGCGTGACGGGGAGCTGTTTTTT
D gene: .; CDR3 length: 13; J gene: TRBJ1-1; V gene: TRBV11-3; clone size: .; CDR3 protein: CASSSRGYAEAFF; CDR3 DNA: TGTGCCAGCAGCTCCCGAGGGTATGCTGAAGCTTTCTTT
D gene: TRBD2; CDR3 length: 15; J gene: TRBJ2-1; V gene: TRBV15; clone size: .; CDR3 protein: CATSSRLAGVNEQFF; CDR3 DNA: TGTGCCACCAGCAGTAGACTAGCGGGAGTCAATGAGCAGTTCTTC
D gene: TRBD2; CDR3 length: 16; J gene: TRBJ2-5; V gene: TRBV5-5; clone size: .; CDR3 protein: CASSLFLAGDGETQYF; CDR3 DNA: TGTGCCAGCAGCTTGTTCCTAGCGGGAGACGGGGAGACCCAGTACTTC
D gene: .; CDR3 length: 12; J gene: TRBJ2-7; V gene: TRBV5-1; clone size: .; CDR3 protein: CASSLGDYDQYF; CDR3 DNA: TGCGCCAGCAGCTTGGGTGACTACGATCAGTACTTC
D gene: .; CDR3 length: 12; J gene: TRBJ1-2; V gene: TRBV7-2; clone size: few; CDR3 protein: CASSPRNYGYTF; CDR3 DNA: TGTGCCAGCAGCCCGAGAAACTATGGCTACACCTTC
D gene: TRBD2; CDR3 length: 16; J gene: TRBJ2-5; V gene: TRBV13; clone size: once; CDR3 protein: CASSQTSGLYQETQYF; CDR3 DNA: TGTGCCAGCAGCCAGACTAGCGGTCTGTACCAAGAGACCCAGTACTTC
D gene: .; CDR3 length: 13; J gene: TRBJ2-7; V gene: TRBV18; clone size: .; CDR3 protein: CASSPLGGHEQYF; CDR3 DNA: TGTGCCAGCTCACCGCTTGGGGGCCACGAGCAGTACTTC
D gene: .; CDR3 length: 11; J gene: TRBJ2-5; V gene: TRBV20-1; clone size: .; CDR3 protein: CSVPYGETQYF; CDR3 DNA: TGCAGTGTTCCCTACGGAGAGACCCAGTACTTC
D gene: TRBD1; CDR3 length: 14; J gene: TRBJ2-7; V gene: TRBV28; clone size: few; CDR3 protein: CASSPVRGPGEQYF; CDR3 DNA: TGTGCCAGCAGTCCCGTAAGGGGGCCGGGCGAGCAGTACTTC
D gene: .; CDR3 length: 13; J gene: TRBJ2-3; V gene: TRBV7-3; clone size: .; CDR3 protein: CASSKWPTDTQYF; CDR3 DNA: TGTGCCAGCAGCAAATGGCCCACAGATACGCAGTATTTT
D gene: TRBD1; CDR3 length: 11; J gene: TRBJ1-5; V gene: TRBV27; clone size: .; CDR3 protein: CASSTRQGAYF; CDR3 DNA: TGTGCCAGCAGTACCAGACAGGGGGCTTATTTT
D gene: .; CDR3 length: 15; J gene: TRBJ2-3; V gene: TRBV6-1; clone size: .; CDR3 protein: CASTPGLFSTDTQYF; CDR3 DNA: TGTGCCAGCACTCCGGGGTTATTCAGCACAGATACGCAGTATTTT
D gene: .; CDR3 length: 15; J gene: TRBJ1-1; V gene: TRBV15; clone size: .; CDR3 protein: CATSRDSAGSAEAFF; CDR3 DNA: TGTGCCACCAGCAGAGATTCCGCAGGGTCGGCTGAAGCTTTCTTT
D gene: TRBD1; CDR3 length: 10; J gene: TRBJ1-2; V gene: TRBV29-1; clone size: .; CDR3 protein: CSGQGYGYTF; CDR3 DNA: TGCAGCGGACAGGGGTATGGCTACACCTTC
D gene: .; CDR3 length: 13; J gene: TRBJ2-5; V gene: TRBV5-1; clone size: .; CDR3 protein: CASSGDWQETQYF; CDR3 DNA: TGCGCCAGCAGTGGTGACTGGCAAGAGACCCAGTACTTC
D gene: TRBD2; CDR3 length: 16; J gene: TRBJ2-3; V gene: TRBV5-1; clone size: once; CDR3 protein: CASSLESATSFGTQYF; CDR3 DNA: TGCGCCAGCAGCTTGGAGAGTGCGACTAGCTTCGGTACGCAGTATTTT
D gene: TRBD1; CDR3 length: 15; J gene: TRBJ2-7; V gene: TRBV4-1; clone size: .; CDR3 protein: CASSQDGQGYDEQYF; CDR3 DNA: TGCGCCAGCAGCCAAGATGGACAGGGTTACGACGAGCAGTACTTC
D gene: TRBD1; CDR3 length: 15; J gene: TRBJ1-6; V gene: TRBV10-3; clone size: .; CDR3 protein: CAISEDRGGISPLHF; CDR3 DNA: TGTGCCATCAGTGAGGACAGGGGGGGAATTTCACCCCTCCACTTT
D gene: TRBD1; CDR3 length: 14; J gene: TRBJ1-1; V gene: TRBV7-9; clone size: few; CDR3 protein: CASSLGQGASEAFF; CDR3 DNA: TGTGCCAGCAGCTTGGGACAGGGGGCCTCTGAAGCTTTCTTT
D gene: TRBD1; CDR3 length: 14; J gene: TRBJ1-3; V gene: TRBV28; clone size: .; CDR3 protein: CASSYRGRGNTIYF; CDR3 DNA: TGTGCCAGCAGTTACAGGGGGCGCGGAAACACCATATATTTT
D gene: .; CDR3 length: 14; J gene: TRBJ1-1; V gene: TRBV29-1; clone size: .; CDR3 protein: CSVIQEPMNTEAFF; CDR3 DNA: TGCAGCGTTATACAAGAACCCATGAACACTGAAGCTTTCTTT
D gene: .; CDR3 length: 14; J gene: TRBJ1-1; V gene: TRBV18; clone size: .; CDR3 protein: CASSPRQSWSEAFF; CDR3 DNA: TGTGCCAGCTCACCACGACAGTCTTGGTCTGAAGCTTTCTTT
D gene: TRBD1; CDR3 length: 13; J gene: TRBJ1-2; V gene: TRBV5-4; clone size: .; CDR3 protein: CASSSDRFEGYTF; CDR3 DNA: TGTGCCAGCAGCTCGGACAGGTTCGAGGGCTACACCTTC
D gene: .; CDR3 length: 15; J gene: TRBJ2-7; V gene: TRBV18; clone size: once; CDR3 protein: CASSPSTSRTYEQYF; CDR3 DNA: TGTGCCAGCTCACCATCAACTAGTCGAACCTACGAGCAGTACTTC
D gene: .; CDR3 length: 15; J gene: TRBJ2-1; V gene: TRBV7-2; clone size: .; CDR3 protein: CASSLYDPRYNEQFF; CDR3 DNA: TGTGCCAGCAGCTTATACGATCCGCGCTACAATGAGCAGTTCTTC
D gene: .; CDR3 length: 14; J gene: TRBJ1-2; V gene: TRBV2; clone size: .; CDR3 protein: CASSGTEEAHGYTF; CDR3 DNA: TGTGCCAGCAGTGGGACAGAAGAAGCCCATGGCTACACCTTC
D gene: .; CDR3 length: 13; J gene: TRBJ1-2; V gene: TRBV7-2; clone size: .; CDR3 protein: CASSQIENYGYTF; CDR3 DNA: TGTGCCAGCAGCCAAATTGAGAACTATGGCTACACCTTC
D gene: .; CDR3 length: 15; J gene: TRBJ2-7; V gene: TRBV7-9; clone size: .; CDR3 protein: CASSSTPVPSYEQYF; CDR3 DNA: TGTGCCAGCAGCTCGACACCAGTTCCCTCCTACGAGCAGTACTTC